This T cell receptor (beta chain) was sequenced during a study of radiotherapy plus CTLA-4 blockade in lung cancer. Study-level background: Overall, 18% of patients showed an objective response, while around 34% attained disease control. Study-level findings and limits: Reports identified early blood T cell clone dynamics, with interferon-beta, as the best response predictor. After radiotherapy and ipilimumab, tumor-derived clones expanded in peripheral blood.

The CDR3 extends over 11 amino acids. Trimming removed 0 bases at V and 5 bases at J, with 2 bases between. Germline V lookup: CDR1 LGHNT, CDR2 FRNRAP. Clones were read by immunoSEQ multiplex PCR, and TCRdb kept only the in-frame ones, dropping some. The sample records roughly 2,900 clones, roughly 84% being singletons. A word on this clone: Its antigen is not known.

Focal radiation with ipilimumab CTLA-4 blockade was given to patients with chemo-refractory metastatic non-small-cell lung cancer. The source of this sequence is a human donor with non-small cell lung cancer that progressed on radiotherapy plus ipilimumab. Material: tumor tissue, obtained from a patient treated with radiotherapy plus ipilimumab. The V and J genes are TRBV12-5 and TRBJ2-7, with D unresolved. CDR3 sequence: CASGLVHEQYF. Here the CDR3 DNA reads TGTGCTAGTGGTTTGGTTCACGAGCAGTACTTC.